This T cell receptor beta chain is from a study of cytomegalovirus exposure and HLA in healthy donors. With regard to this clone: Antigen: not known.

Trimming took off 4 bases at V and 1 base at J, with 4 bases between the two ends. Per germline, CDR1 LGHNT and CDR2 FRNRAP. The length of the CDR3 is 12 residues. The PCR had 60 Vbeta and 13 Jbeta primers. Only in-frame clones appear in the TCRdb table, and some are missing; sequencing was by immunoSEQ multiplex PCR. Among roughly 99,000 clones listed, over 60% were seen once. Study-wide results and limits: It is likely that the observed cluster of highly shared sequence variants was a sequencing artifact. Looking again later, the authors saw that most CMV-associated TCR beta chains seemed HLA-restricted. In vitro testing confirmed a few CMV-associated chains as specific for CMV antigens.

The sequencing input was PBMCs. This TCR derives from a male donor in good health and CMV-seropositive. The genes are TRBV12-5 and TRBJ1-1; the D is unclear. CDR3 in DNA: TGTGCTAGTGGTTCCAGGAACACTGAAGCTTTCTTT. Translation: CASGSRNTEAFF.